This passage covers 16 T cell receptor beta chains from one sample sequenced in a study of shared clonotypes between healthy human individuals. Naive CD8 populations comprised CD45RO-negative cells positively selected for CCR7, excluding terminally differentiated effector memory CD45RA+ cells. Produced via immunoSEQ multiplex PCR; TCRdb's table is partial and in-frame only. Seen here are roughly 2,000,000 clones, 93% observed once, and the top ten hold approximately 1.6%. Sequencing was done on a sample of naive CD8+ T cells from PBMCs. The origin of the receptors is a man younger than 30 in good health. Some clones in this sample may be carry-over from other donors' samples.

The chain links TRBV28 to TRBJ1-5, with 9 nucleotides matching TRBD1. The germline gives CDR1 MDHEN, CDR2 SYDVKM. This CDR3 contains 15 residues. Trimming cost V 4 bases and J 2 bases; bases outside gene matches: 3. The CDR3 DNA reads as TGTGCCAGCAGTTACAGGGGGCAGGGCAATCAGCCCCAGCATTTT. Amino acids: CASSYRGQGNQPQHF. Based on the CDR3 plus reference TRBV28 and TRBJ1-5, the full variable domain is DVKVTQSSRYLVKRTGEKVFLECVQDMDHENMFWYRQDPGLGLRLIYFSYDVKMKEKGDIPEGYSVSREKKERFSLILESASTNQTSMYLCASSYRGQGNQPQHFGDGTRLSIL.

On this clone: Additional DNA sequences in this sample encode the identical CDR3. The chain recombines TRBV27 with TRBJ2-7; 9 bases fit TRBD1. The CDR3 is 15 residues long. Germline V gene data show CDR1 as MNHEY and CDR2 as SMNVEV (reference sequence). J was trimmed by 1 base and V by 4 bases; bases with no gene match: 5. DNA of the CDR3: TGTGCCAGCAGTTCCTCCGGGACAGGGTCCTACGAGCAGTACTTC. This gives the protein CASSSSGTGSYEQYF.

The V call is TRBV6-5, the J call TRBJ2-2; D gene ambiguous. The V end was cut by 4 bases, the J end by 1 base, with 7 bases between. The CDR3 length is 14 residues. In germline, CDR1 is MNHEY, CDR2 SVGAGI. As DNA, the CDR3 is TGTGCCAGCAGTTTTGTGGAGAACACCGGGGAGCTGTTTTTT. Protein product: CASSFVENTGELFF.

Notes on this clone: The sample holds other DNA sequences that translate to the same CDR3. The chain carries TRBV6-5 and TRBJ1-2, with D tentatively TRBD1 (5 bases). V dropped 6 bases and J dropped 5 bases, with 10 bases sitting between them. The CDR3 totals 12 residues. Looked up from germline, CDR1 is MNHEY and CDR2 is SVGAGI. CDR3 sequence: CASSPDRYGYTF. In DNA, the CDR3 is TGTGCCAGCAGCCCCGACAGATATGGCTACACCTTC.

The CDR3 DNA sequence: TGTGCCAGCAGTCCCTCCTCTCCCTACGAGCAGTACTTC. The encoded protein is CASSPSSPYEQYF. This chain links TRBV27 with TRBJ2-7, with D unclear. Trimming shortened V by 5 bases and J by 2 bases, and 10 bases separated the two germline ends. Germline V gene data show CDR1 as MNHEY and CDR2 as SMNVEV (reference sequence). The CDR3 is 13 residues long.

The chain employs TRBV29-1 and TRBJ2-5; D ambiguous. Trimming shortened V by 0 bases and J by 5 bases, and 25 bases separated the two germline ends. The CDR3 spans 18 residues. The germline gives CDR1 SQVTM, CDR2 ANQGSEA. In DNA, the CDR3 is TGCAGCGTTGAAGACTTAACTCCGGGTTCCTATGTGAGGGAGACCCAGTACTTC. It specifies CSVEDLTPGSYVRETQYF.

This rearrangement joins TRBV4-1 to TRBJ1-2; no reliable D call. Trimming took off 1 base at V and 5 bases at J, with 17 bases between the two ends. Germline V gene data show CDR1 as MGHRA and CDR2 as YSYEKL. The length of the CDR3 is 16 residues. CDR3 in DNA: TGCGCCAGCAGCCAAGGACCTCCCTTGCAGCGGTATGGCTACACCTTC. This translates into CASSQGPPLQRYGYTF.

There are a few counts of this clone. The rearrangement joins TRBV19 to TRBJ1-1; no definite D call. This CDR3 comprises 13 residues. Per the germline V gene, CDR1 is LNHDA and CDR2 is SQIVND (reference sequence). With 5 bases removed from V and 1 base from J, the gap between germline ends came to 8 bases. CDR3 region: CASSLPANTEAFF. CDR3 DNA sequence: TGTGCCAGTAGTCTTCCGGCGAACACTGAAGCTTTCTTT.

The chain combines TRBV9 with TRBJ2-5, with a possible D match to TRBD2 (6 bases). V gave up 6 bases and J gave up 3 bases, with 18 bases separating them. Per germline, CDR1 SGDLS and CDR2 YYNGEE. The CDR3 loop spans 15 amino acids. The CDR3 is CASTPFGGPKETQYF. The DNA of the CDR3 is TGTGCCAGCACCCCGTTCGGGGGACCGAAAGAGACCCAGTACTTC.

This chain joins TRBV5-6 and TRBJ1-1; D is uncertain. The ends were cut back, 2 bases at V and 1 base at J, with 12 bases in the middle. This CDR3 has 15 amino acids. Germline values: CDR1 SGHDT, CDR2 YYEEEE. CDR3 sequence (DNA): TGTGCCAGCAGCTTCGGGTTGTCAGAGAACACTGAAGCTTTCTTT. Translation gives CASSFGLSENTEAFF. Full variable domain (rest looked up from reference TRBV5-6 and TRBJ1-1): DAGVTQSPTHLIKTRGQQVTLRCSPKSGHDTVSWYQQALGQGPQFIFQYYEEEERQRGNFPDRFSGHQFPNYSSELNVNALLLGDSALYLCASSFGLSENTEAFFGQGTRLTVV.

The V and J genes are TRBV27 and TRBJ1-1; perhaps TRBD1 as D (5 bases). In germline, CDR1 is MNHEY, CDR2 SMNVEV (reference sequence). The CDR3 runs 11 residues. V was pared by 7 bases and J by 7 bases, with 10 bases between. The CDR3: CASIRGHEAFF. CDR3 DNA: TGTGCCAGCATTAGGGGTCATGAAGCTTTCTTT.

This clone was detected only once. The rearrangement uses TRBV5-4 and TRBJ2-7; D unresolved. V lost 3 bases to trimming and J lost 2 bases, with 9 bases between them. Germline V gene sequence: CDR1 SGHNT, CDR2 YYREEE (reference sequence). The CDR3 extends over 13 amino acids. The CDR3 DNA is TGTGCCAGCAGCTCGAATGCGGCCTACGAGCAGTACTTC. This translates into CASSSNAAYEQYF.

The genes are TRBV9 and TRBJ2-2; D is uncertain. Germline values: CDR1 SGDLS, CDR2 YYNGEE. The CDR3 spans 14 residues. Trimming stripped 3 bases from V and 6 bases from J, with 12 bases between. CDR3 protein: CASSADRAPGELFF. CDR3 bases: TGTGCCAGCAGCGCGGACCGGGCACCCGGGGAGCTGTTTTTT.

The DNA for the CDR3 is TGTGCCAGCAGGCCGGGACCCCGGCTCCAAGAGACCCAGTACTTC. Translated: CASRPGPRLQETQYF. V is TRBV27 and J is TRBJ2-5; the D call may be TRBD1 or TRBD2 (5 bases each). Germline-derived CDR1 and CDR2 are MNHEY and SMNVEV (reference sequence). V was shortened by 6 bases and J by 1 base, with 15 bases between the two germline ends. The CDR3 runs 15 residues.

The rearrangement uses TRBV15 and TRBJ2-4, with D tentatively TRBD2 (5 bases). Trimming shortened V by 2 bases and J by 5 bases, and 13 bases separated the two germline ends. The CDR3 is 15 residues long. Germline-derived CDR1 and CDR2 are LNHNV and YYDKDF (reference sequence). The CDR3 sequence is CATSRTPGLQNIQYF. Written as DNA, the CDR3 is TGTGCCACCAGCAGAACACCGGGATTACAAAACATTCAGTACTTC.

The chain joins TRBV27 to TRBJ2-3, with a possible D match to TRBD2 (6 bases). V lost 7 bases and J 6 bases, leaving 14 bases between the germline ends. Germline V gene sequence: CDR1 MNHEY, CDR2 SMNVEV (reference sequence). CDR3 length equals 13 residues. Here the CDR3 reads CASKGGVSDTQYF. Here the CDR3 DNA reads TGTGCCAGCAAGGGCGGGGTCAGTGATACGCAGTATTTT.